The 32 T cell receptor beta chains listed next were all sequenced from one sample in a study of T cell clones after liver transplantation (dated by TCRdb to the late 2010s). The library relied on the immunoSEQ multiplex PCR assay. TCRdb limited this immuneACCESS table to in-frame rearrangements with V and J called. A share of clones is missing; checked studies link under half to unresolved V genes, and the rest is unexplained. The sample table lists under 90,000 clones, 80% of them with a count of one. The top ten hold over 0.45% of the sample. Explained via the paper, the time point label denotes: pre-transplant. The starting material was CD4+ T cells from blood, obtained before liver transplant. Receptors originate from a human donor who received a liver transplant.

This chain links TRBV28 with TRBJ2-4, with 10 nucleotides matching TRBD1. The CDR3 has 15 amino acids. Looked up from germline, CDR1 is MDHEN and CDR2 is SYDVKM. J lost 6 bases, V lost 5 bases, and 7 bases had no gene match. For the CDR3, the DNA is TGTGCCAGCAGTGCACTGACAGGGGGCGGAAACATTCAGTACTTC. Its protein product is CASSALTGGGNIQYF.

The gene calls are TRBV4-2 and TRBJ1-5; TRBD1 is a possible D gene (6 bases). V was shortened by 2 bases and J by 5 bases, with 16 bases between the two germline ends. CDR3 size: 16 residues. From germline, CDR1 is LGHNA and CDR2 YNFKEQ. The CDR3 DNA reads TGTGCCAGCAGCCAATCCGACAGGAACTCCGATCAGCCCCAGCATTTT. It encodes CASSQSDRNSDQPQHF.

The chain carries TRBV9 and TRBJ2-3; the match to TRBD1 covers 8 bases. The CDR3 totals 24 residues. Per germline, CDR1 SGDLS and CDR2 YYNGEE. V shed 0 bases and J 1 base; nucleotides not matched to a gene: 28. CDR3 DNA: TGTGCCAGCAGCGTAGCATCAGGGACAGGCACCTCCCGGGCCCCGGCGGGCCGCACAGATACGCAGTATTTT. It codes for CASSVASGTGTSRAPAGRTDTQYF.

This chain connects TRBV11-1 to TRBJ2-7; D possibly corresponds to TRBD2 (6 bases). Trimming left V 8 bases short and J 2 bases short, with 16 bases between. Germline values: CDR1 SGHAT, CDR2 FQDESV (reference sequence). The CDR3 consists of 14 residues. In DNA, the CDR3 is TGTGCCAGCTCCTTCGGAGGGCTACCCTACGAGCAGTACTTC. This encodes CASSFGGLPYEQYF.

The chain recombines TRBV18 with TRBJ1-4; D is unclear. V lost 3 bases to trimming and J lost 1 base, with 12 bases between them. The CDR3 extends over 16 amino acids. Germline V gene sequence: CDR1 KGHSH, CDR2 LQKENI. In nucleotides, the CDR3 is TGTGCCAGCTCACCCTCCCCTCTGGGAACTAATGAAAAACTGTTTTTT. Translating gives CASSPSPLGTNEKLFF.

This clone is deemed medium-sized. This rearrangement joins TRBV5-1 to TRBJ2-4, with D perhaps being TRBD1 or TRBD2 (5 bases each). CDR1 and CDR2 from the germline V gene are SGHRS and YFSETQ. The CDR3 covers 16 residues. Trimming shortened V by 4 bases and J by 0 bases, and 14 bases separated the two germline ends. The CDR3 is CASSLNDGAAKNIQYF. The CDR3, as DNA: TGCGCCAGCAGCCTAAACGACGGGGCAGCCAAAAACATTCAGTACTTC.

The chain carries TRBV19 and TRBJ1-1; D is ambiguous. The CDR3 contains 13 residues. Trimming took 7 bases from V and 5 from J, leaving 14 bases between them. Germline values: CDR1 LNHDA, CDR2 SQIVND (reference sequence). CDR3 in DNA: TGTGCCAGTATGAGGGAGAGAGGGACTGAAGCTTTCTTT. Residues: CASMRERGTEAFF. Supplemented by reference TRBV19 and TRBJ1-1, the full variable domain reads DGGITQSPKYLFRKEGQNVTLSCEQNLNHDAMYWYRQDPGQGLRLIYYSQIVNDFQKGDIAEGYSVSREKKESFPLTVTSAQKNPTAFYLCASMRERGTEAFFGQGTRLTVV.

The gene calls are TRBV27 and TRBJ1-2; weak D call: TRBD1 (5 bases). The CDR3 consists of 15 residues. Between the trimmed V and J ends, which lost 3 bases and 1 base, there was a span of 12 bases. Per germline, CDR1 MNHEY and CDR2 SMNVEV (reference sequence). The CDR3 loop is CASSFRWGFNYGYTF. The DNA of the CDR3 is TGTGCCAGCAGTTTTCGATGGGGGTTTAACTATGGCTACACCTTC.

The V and J genes are TRBV6-5 and TRBJ1-2; a possible D gene is TRBD1 (5 bases). CDR1 MNHEY and CDR2 SVGAGI come from the germline V gene. This CDR3 contains 14 residues. The V and J ends lost 6 bases and 1 base respectively, with 12 bases between them. Written as DNA, the CDR3 is TGTGCCAGCAGCTACCTCAGGGTTAACTATGGCTACACCTTC. It encodes CASSYLRVNYGYTF.

The V gene is TRBV10-3, the J gene TRBJ1-4; the D gene is possibly TRBD1 (5 bases). The CDR3 is made up of 14 amino acids. Germline V gene sequence: CDR1 ENHRY, CDR2 SYGVKD. V was shortened by 10 bases and J by 5 bases, with 17 bases between the two germline ends. The CDR3 here is CATRAAGGNEKLFF. The CDR3 DNA sequence: TGTGCCACCAGGGCCGCCGGTGGGAATGAAAAACTGTTTTTT.

The J gene is TRBJ2-7, the V gene TRBV28, with D uncertain. CDR3 length equals 12 residues. Germline CDR1 is MDHEN and CDR2 is SYDVKM. V lost 3 bases and J lost 3, with 6 bases in between. Here the CDR3 DNA reads TGTGCCAGCAGTTTTAGGGTCTACGAGCAGTACTTC. Residues: CASSFRVYEQYF.

This clone was seen at least ten times. The gene calls are TRBV7-9 and TRBJ1-5; no definite D call. V was shortened by 1 base and J by 6 bases, with 4 bases between the two germline ends. From germline, CDR1 is SEHNR and CDR2 FQNEAQ (reference sequence). The CDR3 has 12 residues. CDR3 sequence (DNA): TGTGCCAGCAGCTTAGGAAGTCAGCCCCAGCATTTT. It encodes CASSLGSQPQHF.

This clone was observed once. The identical CDR3 is also encoded by other nucleotide sequences in the sample. The chain links TRBV7-9 to TRBJ1-1; 9 positions agree with TRBD1. The germline V gene encodes CDR1 SEHNR and CDR2 FQNEAQ (reference sequence). This CDR3 is built from 15 residues. After removal of 5 bases from V and 4 bases from J, the junction contained 8 bases not matched to a gene. This CDR3 reads CASSRSTTGGTEAFF. The CDR3 DNA sequence: TGTGCCAGCAGCCGTTCAACGACAGGGGGCACTGAAGCTTTCTTT. Using reference TRBV7-9 and TRBJ1-1 for the parts outside the CDR3, the full variable domain is DTGVSQNPRHKITKRGQNVTFRCDPISEHNRLYWYRQTLGQGPEFLTYFQNEAQLEKSRLLSDRFSAERPKGSFSTLEIQRTEQGDSAMYLCASSRSTTGGTEAFFGQGTRLTVV.

The genes are TRBV28 and TRBJ1-2; D is undetermined. This CDR3 is built from 17 residues. The V end lost 6 bases, the J end lost 2 bases, and 22 bases lay between the germline ends. The germline gives CDR1 MDHEN, CDR2 SYDVKM. The CDR3 DNA reads as TGTGCCAGCAGACCCCCCGGGCGGGGTTTTTCCAACTATGGCTACACCTTC. Protein product: CASRPPGRGFSNYGYTF.

Turning to this clone: The identical CDR3 is also encoded by other nucleotide sequences in the sample. This chain connects TRBV7-2 to TRBJ2-5; D not resolved. Germline values: CDR1 SGHTA, CDR2 FQGNSA. Trimming cost V 2 bases and J 4 bases, with 8 bases left between them. The CDR3 spans 13 residues. The CDR3 region has the DNA TGTGCCAGCAGCTTAAGCCTAGGAGAGACCCAGTACTTC. It codes for CASSLSLGETQYF.

This chain joins TRBV5-1 and TRBJ2-2, with TRBD2 as a possible D gene (5 bases). Germline V gene data show CDR1 as SGHRS and CDR2 as YFSETQ. Trimming removed 0 bases from V and 4 bases from J, with 10 bases in between. CDR3 length: 15 residues. Written as DNA, the CDR3 is TGCGCCAGCAGCTTGGACGGGGTGGCCACCGGGGAGCTGTTTTTT. It encodes CASSLDGVATGELFF.

J is TRBJ1-4 and V is TRBV18, with D maybe TRBD1 (5 bases). The germline V and J ends were trimmed by 6 bases and 5 bases, with 10 bases remaining between them. In germline, CDR1 is KGHSH, CDR2 LQKENI. This CDR3 region has 13 residues. The CDR3 DNA follows: TGTGCCAGCTCGACGGGGCTAAATGAAAAACTGTTTTTT. This gives the protein CASSTGLNEKLFF.

This rearrangement joins TRBV4-1 to TRBJ1-2; 7 nucleotides match TRBD1. This CDR3 contains 18 residues. Germline loops: CDR1 MGHRA, CDR2 YSYEKL. V lost 1 base to trimming and J lost 1 base; unmatched junction nucleotides: 12. The CDR3 is CASSQGANWDRYNYGYTF. As DNA, the CDR3 is TGCGCCAGCAGCCAAGGGGCAAACTGGGACAGATATAACTATGGCTACACCTTC.

This clone appeared once. The gene calls are TRBV6-5 and TRBJ2-7; TRBD1 or TRBD2 may be the D gene (6 bases each). Per the germline V gene, CDR1 is MNHEY and CDR2 is SVGAGI. The CDR3 has 13 residues. The ends were cut back, 0 bases at V and 6 bases at J, with 9 bases in the middle. Here the CDR3 DNA reads TGTGCCAGCAGTTACTCGGGGGGCGGCGAGCAGTACTTC. The encoded protein is CASSYSGGGEQYF.

V gene TRBV5-1 combines with J gene TRBJ2-3, with D possibly TRBD1 on 6 matching bases. Germline V gene lookup returns CDR1 SGHRS and CDR2 YFSETQ. The CDR3 totals 15 residues. Trimming took 0 bases from V and 1 from J, leaving 9 bases between them. This chain's CDR3 is CASSLGGLGTDTQYF. DNA for the CDR3: TGCGCCAGCAGCTTGGGGGGGCTCGGCACAGATACGCAGTATTTT.

CDR3: CASSVGLRREYGRNEQFF. As DNA, the CDR3 is TGTGCCAGCAGCGTAGGACTCCGGCGAGAGTATGGACGCAATGAGCAGTTCTTC. The V call is TRBV9, the J call TRBJ2-1; D unclear. CDR3 length equals 18 residues. In germline, CDR1 is SGDLS, CDR2 YYNGEE. Trimming cost V 0 bases and J 6 bases, with 22 bases left between them.

The chain recombines TRBV7-9 with TRBJ2-7; 9 positions agree with TRBD2. The ends lost 5 bases at V and 6 bases at J; junction bases unmatched: 8. The germline gives CDR1 SEHNR, CDR2 FQNEAQ (reference sequence). The CDR3 totals 14 residues. CDR3 DNA: TGTGCCAGCAGCCTGGGGACTAGCTTACCCGAGCAGTACTTC. Translation gives CASSLGTSLPEQYF.

The V call is TRBV9, the J call TRBJ1-4; unclear D gene. CDR3 length: 13 residues. Germline loops: CDR1 SGDLS, CDR2 YYNGEE. Trimming pared 0 bases from V and 9 bases from J, leaving 9 bases between. The DNA for the CDR3 is TGTGCCAGCAGCGTAGAAGTGGGAAAAAAACTGTTTTTT. It encodes CASSVEVGKKLFF.

V usage is TRBV9 and J usage is TRBJ2-5; 8 bases line up with TRBD2. This CDR3 has 15 amino acids. Germline CDR1 is SGDLS and CDR2 is YYNGEE. After removal of 3 bases from V and 5 bases from J, the junction contained 9 bases not matched to a gene. CDR3 amino acids: CASSETGTRGETQYF. CDR3 in DNA: TGTGCCAGCAGCGAGACCGGGACTAGGGGGGAGACCCAGTACTTC.

The V call is TRBV14, the J call TRBJ1-2; D not resolved. The CDR3 spans 14 residues. V was shortened by 1 base and J by 2 bases, with 8 bases between the two germline ends. The germline CDR1 and CDR2 sequences are SGHDN and FVKESK. The CDR3 loop is CASSQVARNYGYTF. Here the CDR3 DNA reads TGTGCCAGCAGCCAAGTAGCCAGGAACTATGGCTACACCTTC.

This clone was seen a single time. The rearrangement links TRBV5-1 to TRBJ1-5; D is unclear. The CDR3 consists of 15 residues. The germline gives CDR1 SGHRS, CDR2 YFSETQ. Trimming cost V 0 bases and J 7 bases, with 14 bases left between them. The CDR3 sequence: CASSLGPGGYQPQHF. CDR3 DNA sequence: TGCGCCAGCAGCTTGGGTCCGGGAGGGTACCAGCCCCAGCATTTT.

This chain joins TRBV28 and TRBJ1-1, with D possibly TRBD1 on 5 matching bases. The CDR3 is 13 residues long. Germline CDR1 MDHEN, CDR2 SYDVKM. V lost 2 bases to trimming and J lost 8 bases, with 12 bases between them. As DNA, the CDR3 is TGTGCCAGCAGTTTAGGGGCGATAAGAGAAGCTTTCTTT. It translates to CASSLGAIREAFF.

The V and J genes are TRBV6-5 and TRBJ1-3; D is uncertain. Germline V gene sequence: CDR1 MNHEY, CDR2 SVGAGI. V lost 9 bases and J lost 0, with 6 bases in between. The CDR3 has 12 amino acids. Here the CDR3 DNA reads TGTGCCAGTACCAGCTCTGGAAACACCATATATTTT. Its protein is CASTSSGNTIYF.

The chain recombines TRBV18 with TRBJ1-3; D is uncertain. V was trimmed by 1 base and J by 6 bases, leaving 4 bases between them. The CDR3 loop spans 12 amino acids. Germline loops: CDR1 KGHSH, CDR2 LQKENI. The CDR3 DNA follows: TGTGCCAGCTCACCACAGGAAAACACCATATATTTT. Translating it yields CASSPQENTIYF. The complete variable domain, with remaining parts taken from reference TRBV18 and TRBJ1-3, reads NAGVMQNPRHLVRRRGQEARLRCSPMKGHSHVYWYRQLPEEGLKFMVYLQKENIIDESGMPKERFSAEFPKEGPSILRIQQVVRGDSAAYFCASSPQENTIYFGEGSWLTVV.

The chain employs TRBV30 and TRBJ1-5, with 8 bases matching TRBD1. The CDR3 length is 16 residues. V lost 1 base, J lost 4 bases, and 9 bases stayed unmatched. Germline CDR1 reads GTSNPN; CDR2 reads SVGIG (reference sequence). CDR3 sequence: CAWSADRGPGNQPQHF. DNA of the CDR3: TGTGCCTGGAGTGCAGACAGGGGTCCGGGGAATCAGCCCCAGCATTTT.

Only one count was recorded for this clone. The genes are TRBV2 and TRBJ2-5, with no clear D. The germline gives CDR1 SNHLY, CDR2 FYNNEI. V lost 4 bases and J lost 5, with 11 bases in between. There are 13 residues in the CDR3. CDR3 nucleotides: TGTGCCAGCAGTGCTTTAGTCGGGGAGACCCAGTACTTC. Translated: CASSALVGETQYF.

This clone was detected only a few times. The chain employs TRBV4-3 and TRBJ2-3; 7 bases agree with TRBD2. Trimming cost V 1 base and J 3 bases; bases outside gene matches: 7. The CDR3 has 16 amino acids. Per germline, CDR1 LGHNA and CDR2 YSLEER. CDR3 nucleotide sequence: TGCGCCAGCAGCCAAGCGCATGGCGGGAGAACAGATACGCAGTATTTT. It yields the protein CASSQAHGGRTDTQYF.